In this sample, the clone carrying this T cell receptor (beta chain) turned up a few times. What it recognizes is unknown. The germline V and J ends were trimmed by 6 bases and 3 bases, with 20 bases remaining between them. The CDR3 loop spans 16 amino acids. From germline, CDR1 is MDHEN and CDR2 SYDVKM. TCRdb independently ran MiXCR on the 5' RACE reads; one entry per CDR3 protein. Of 700,000 or so distinct CDR3 sequences listed, 21% were seen once; the top ten hold around 4.4%. This sample was taken from a study of identical twins. General observations from the study: Instead of following the same donors, the conclusions were based on cross-sectional statistical analysis. There is a chance that invariant MAIT and iNKT cells partially muddied zero-insertion analyses.

These data were also reused for a study on T cells expressing NK-cell markers. That source reports: Nothing established the HCMV specificity of expanded NKG2C+ T cell clones.

This chain uses TRBV28 with TRBJ1-1; D remains ambiguous. The sequenced material came from PBMCs. The source of this sequence is a woman under 30 in good health. CDR3 DNA sequence: TGTGCCAGCAGACCGGAGACATATTTGTCGTACACTGAAGCTTTCTTT. Its protein product is CASRPETYLSYTEAFF.